Sequencing of this T cell receptor beta chain was carried out in a study of shared clonotypes between healthy human individuals. Note on this clone: Its antigen is not identified.

Germline loops: CDR1 MNHNS, CDR2 SASEGT. The junction had 5 bases not matched to a gene; V was cut back by 8 bases and J by 0 bases. CDR3 length: 15 residues. The split of CD4+ cells yielded CD45RA+ naive and CD45RA-negative memory subsets. Study observations and caveats: It was anticipated that sequencing depth would influence how many clonotypes donors shared.

Using immunoSEQ multiplex PCR, the repertoire was profiled, and TCRdb retains in-frame clones only, with some absent. The data contain 2 million to 2.5 million clones, roughly 94% of them singletons. The rearrangement links TRBV6-1 to TRBJ1-3, with 9 bases fitting TRBD1. The TCR sequence derives from a young man in good health. Sequences were obtained from naive CD4+ T cells sorted from blood. The subset denotes: CD45RA+ positively selected. CDR3 nucleotides: TGTGCCAGCGTACCGACAGGGGGCTCTGGAAACACCATATATTTT. Translation: CASVPTGGSGNTIYF.